The entry below gives a single TCR beta chain sequence along with its context. Other DNA sequences of this sample code for an identical CDR3. This specimen comes from a study of shared clonotypes between healthy human individuals. Looking at the study overall: Each donor had three CD4 naive, three CD4 memory, two CD8 naive and one CD8 memory plate.

The length of the CDR3 is 16 residues. Trimming shortened V by 0 bases and J by 0 bases, and 11 bases separated the two germline ends. CDR1 is SGHRS, CDR2 YFSETQ, per germline. Produced via immunoSEQ multiplex PCR; TCRdb's table is partial and in-frame only. The sample has over a million clones, roughly 96% seen once; the top ten hold over 1%. This clonotype was obtained from a man aged 25-40 years in good health. Sequencing was carried out using naive CD4+ T cells sorted from blood. The sample's subset: CD45RA+ positively selected. The chain has TRBV5-1 and TRBJ2-3; TRBD1 is a possible D gene (5 bases). The CDR3 sequence: CASSLAGQGSTDTQYF. CDR3 bases: TGCGCCAGCAGCTTGGCCGGGCAGGGTAGCACAGATACGCAGTATTTT.